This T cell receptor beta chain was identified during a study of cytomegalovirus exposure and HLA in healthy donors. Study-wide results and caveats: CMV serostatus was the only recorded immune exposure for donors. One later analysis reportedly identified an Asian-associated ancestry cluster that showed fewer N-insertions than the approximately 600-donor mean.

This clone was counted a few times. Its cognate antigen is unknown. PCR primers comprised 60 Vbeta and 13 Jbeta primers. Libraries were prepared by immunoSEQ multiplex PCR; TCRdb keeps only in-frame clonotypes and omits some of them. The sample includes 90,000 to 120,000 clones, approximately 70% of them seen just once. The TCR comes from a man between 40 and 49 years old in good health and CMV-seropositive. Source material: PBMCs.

In DNA, the CDR3 is TGTGCCAGCAGTTTCACCTGGACAGGGGGGAATGAGCAGTTCTTC. It yields the protein CASSFTWTGGNEQFF. The genes are TRBV28 and TRBJ2-1, with 10 bases that match TRBD1. The germline gives CDR1 MDHEN, CDR2 SYDVKM. The CDR3 contains 15 residues. The V gene end was trimmed by 3 bases and the J gene end by 7 bases; junction bases not matched to a gene: 6.